These T cell receptor beta chains were read from a single sample in a study of T cell changes during pregnancy in multiple sclerosis. Some clones are missing from TCRdb's copy, which holds only in-frame ones; the method was immunoSEQ multiplex PCR. This table holds 35,000 to 45,000 clones, roughly nine tenths found once. The material was CD4+ T cells from peripheral blood mononuclear cells, obtained after pregnancy. These receptors all come from a female donor in good health, enrolled as a control in a pregnancy study. Both conserved end residues are part of each CDR3. D genes are given only for firm matches. Only part of the rows carry a size: once, few, many, or a class if the clone is expanded.

>TRBV6-1|TRBD1|TRBJ1-3|few
CASSGLTGGNTIYF
TGTGCCAGCAGTGGCCTGACAGGGGGAAACACCATATATTTT
>TRBV10-3|TRBD2|TRBJ2-7|NA
CAIQLAGGPVYEQYF
TGTGCCATCCAACTAGCGGGGGGTCCCGTCTACGAGCAGTACTTC
>TRBV27|NA|TRBJ2-1|NA
CASSLLGGKGNEQFF
TGTGCCAGCAGTTTATTGGGCGGGAAGGGAAATGAGCAGTTCTTC
>TRBV7-2|TRBD1|TRBJ2-7|NA
CASSLVGQGGIEQYF
TGTGCCAGCAGCTTAGTGGGACAGGGGGGGATCGAGCAGTACTTC
>TRBV19|TRBD2|TRBJ2-2|once
CASRPLAENTGELFF
TGTGCCAGTAGGCCACTAGCGGAGAACACCGGGGAGCTGTTTTTT
>TRBV5-1|TRBD1|TRBJ1-2|NA
CASSSSQGALGGYTF
TGCGCCAGCAGCTCTTCACAGGGGGCCCTGGGTGGCTACACCTTC
>TRBV5-1|TRBD2|TRBJ2-1|NA
CASSLGLAGDSYNEQFF
TGCGCCAGCAGCTTGGGTCTAGCGGGAGACTCCTACAATGAGCAGTTCTTC
>TRBV5-1|TRBD2|TRBJ2-3|NA
CASSPYTGTSGSGSTDTQYF
TGCGCCAGCAGCCCATATACCGGGACTAGCGGGAGCGGCAGCACAGATACGCAGTATTTT
>TRBV5-1|NA|TRBJ2-7|NA
CASSLAGSGGSSYEQYF
TGCGCCAGCAGCTTGGCCGGGAGTGGGGGAAGCTCCTACGAGCAGTACTTC
>TRBV28|NA|TRBJ1-3|NA
CASSFGQGPTSGNTIYF
TGTGCCAGCAGTTTTGGGCAGGGCCCTACATCGGGAAACACCATATATTTT
>TRBV5-4|NA|TRBJ2-7|NA
CASSPDGGGSYEQYF
TGTGCCAGCAGCCCGGACGGGGGTGGTAGCTACGAGCAGTACTTC
>TRBV5-1|TRBD1|TRBJ2-6|NA
CASSLGTGGAGANVLTF
TGCGCCAGCAGCTTGGGGACAGGGGGGGCTGGGGCCAACGTCCTGACTTTC
>TRBV5-1|NA|TRBJ1-2|NA
CASSQGTYYGYTF
TGCGCCAGCAGCCAGGGCACATACTATGGCTACACCTTC
>TRBV6-5|TRBD2|TRBJ2-7|NA
CASSESLAGGGKQYF
TGTGCCAGCAGCGAGTCACTAGCGGGGGGTGGTAAGCAGTACTTC
>TRBV6-1|TRBD1|TRBJ2-7|NA
CASRETSYDWDRGDEQYF
TGTGCCAGCAGGGAAACCTCCTACGACTGGGACAGGGGGGACGAGCAGTACTTC
>TRBV18|NA|TRBJ1-1|once
CASSPPTAGYSTEAFF
TGTGCCAGCTCACCACCGACAGCAGGGTATAGCACTGAAGCTTTCTTT
>TRBV13|NA|TRBJ1-1|few
CASSLQGTAFF
TGTGCCAGCAGCTTACAGGGTACAGCTTTCTTT
>TRBV9|TRBD1|TRBJ2-3|NA
CASSVGTGGTDTQYF
TGTGCCAGCAGCGTCGGGACAGGAGGCACAGATACGCAGTATTTT
>TRBV9|NA|TRBJ2-7|NA
CASSPTGKTYEQYF
TGTGCCAGCAGCCCTACGGGGAAGACCTACGAGCAGTACTTC
>TRBV7-2|TRBD2|TRBJ2-3|NA
CASSPTGTSDSTDTQYF
TGTGCCAGCAGCCCTACCGGGACTAGCGATTCCACAGATACGCAGTATTTT
>TRBV11-2|TRBD1|TRBJ1-3|NA
CASSMDRVGNTIYF
TGTGCCAGCAGCATGGACAGGGTCGGAAACACCATATATTTT
>TRBV6-5|TRBD1|TRBJ1-2|once
CASSYSPGQRNYGYTF
TGTGCCAGCAGTTACTCACCGGGACAGCGGAACTATGGCTACACCTTC
>TRBV7-9|NA|TRBJ1-1|NA
CASRSGNTEAFF
TGTGCCAGCAGGTCGGGGAACACTGAAGCTTTCTTT
>TRBV4-2|NA|TRBJ1-2|NA
CASSQDSQSVYGYTF
TGTGCCAGCAGCCAAGACAGTCAAAGCGTCTATGGCTACACCTTC
>TRBV18|NA|TRBJ1-6|NA
CASSPPGSSYNSPLHF
TGTGCCAGCTCCCCCCCCGGGAGCTCCTATAATTCACCCCTCCACTTT
>TRBV7-2|NA|TRBJ1-2|once
CASSLLNPEGNGYTF
TGTGCCAGCAGCCTATTGAACCCGGAGGGAAATGGCTACACCTTC
>TRBV5-8|NA|TRBJ2-2|NA
CASSLMGARELFF
TGTGCCAGCAGCTTGATGGGGGCGCGGGAGCTGTTTTTT
>TRBV20-1|NA|TRBJ1-2|NA
CSAIFGGGYTF
TGCAGTGCTATTTTTGGAGGAGGCTACACCTTC